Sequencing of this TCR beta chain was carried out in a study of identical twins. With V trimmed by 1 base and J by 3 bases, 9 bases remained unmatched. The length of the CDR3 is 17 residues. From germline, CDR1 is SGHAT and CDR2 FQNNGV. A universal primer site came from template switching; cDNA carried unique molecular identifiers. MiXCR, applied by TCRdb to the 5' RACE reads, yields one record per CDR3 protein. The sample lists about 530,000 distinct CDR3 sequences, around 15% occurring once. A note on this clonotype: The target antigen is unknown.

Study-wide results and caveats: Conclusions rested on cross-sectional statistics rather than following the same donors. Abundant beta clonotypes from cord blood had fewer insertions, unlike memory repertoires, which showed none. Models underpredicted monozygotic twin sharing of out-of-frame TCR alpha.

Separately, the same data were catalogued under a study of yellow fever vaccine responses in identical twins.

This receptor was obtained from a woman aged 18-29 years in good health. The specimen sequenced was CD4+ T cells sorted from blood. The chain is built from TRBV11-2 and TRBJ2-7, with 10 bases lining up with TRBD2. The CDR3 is CASSLVASGRKGYEQYF. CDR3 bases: TGTGCCAGCAGCTTAGTTGCTAGCGGGAGAAAAGGCTACGAGCAGTACTTC.